The 29 T cell receptor beta chains reported below all come from one sample, sequenced in a study of blood T cell repertoires in COVID-19. Assay: immunoSEQ multiplex PCR; the TCRdb copy retains only in-frame clones and omits some. Of 150,000 to 200,000 clones detected, 60% to 80% appear once; the ten largest clones hold around 15%. Material: peripheral blood. These receptors were obtained from a man in his sixties with active or convalescent COVID-19.

The chain employs TRBV3-1 (or the pseudogene TRBV3-2) and TRBJ2-3; weak D call: TRBD1 (6 bases). Trimming removed 0 bases from V and 1 base from J, with 11 bases in between. This CDR3 comprises 16 residues. The germline V gene encodes CDR1 LGHDT and CDR2 YNNKEL (reference sequence). CDR3 in amino acids: CASSQDGRGGTDTQYF. As DNA, the CDR3 is TGTGCCAGCAGCCAAGATGGCAGGGGCGGCACAGATACGCAGTATTTT.

CDR3 loop: CASSTPQGGEQFF. The CDR3 coding sequence is TGTGCCAGCAGTACTCCACAGGGTGGCGAGCAGTTCTTC. The rearrangement links TRBV2 to TRBJ2-1; possibly TRBD1 for D (6 bases). CDR3 size: 13 residues. In germline, CDR1 is SNHLY, CDR2 FYNNEI. V lost 5 bases and J 10 bases, leaving 15 bases between the germline ends.

The rearrangement joins TRBV7-2 to TRBJ1-2, with TRBD1 matching 7 bases. V gave up 3 bases and J gave up 4 bases; unmatched junction bases: 5. Germline CDR1 SGHTA, CDR2 FQGNSA. The CDR3 is 14 residues long. CDR3 loop: CASSFRQGTYGYTF. DNA of the CDR3: TGTGCCAGCAGCTTCAGACAGGGTACCTATGGCTACACCTTC.

This chain joins TRBV7-3 and TRBJ2-3, with D perhaps TRBD2 (6 bases). Germline V gene data show CDR1 as SGHTA and CDR2 as FQGTGA. Trimming pared 1 base from V and 4 bases from J, leaving 12 bases between. The CDR3 totals 15 residues. The CDR3 coding sequence is TGTGCCAGCAGCTTAATAGGCGGGACCTCAGATACGCAGTATTTT. As protein: CASSLIGGTSDTQYF.

Details on this clone: Other DNA variants within this sample encode the same CDR3. The rearrangement links TRBV4-3 to TRBJ1-4; TRBD1 matches at 7 bases. The CDR3 is 14 residues long. V shed 1 base and J 8 bases; nucleotides not matched to a gene: 4. Germline loops: CDR1 LGHNA, CDR2 YSLEER. The CDR3 nucleotides are TGCGCCAGCAGCCAAGGGACAGGTGGGGAAAAACTGTTTTTT. Translated, it gives CASSQGTGGEKLFF.

The rearrangement links TRBV10-3 to TRBJ2-7, with 9 bases matching TRBD1. This CDR3 comprises 14 residues. The germline V gene encodes CDR1 ENHRY and CDR2 SYGVKD. V lost 6 bases, J lost 1 base, and 4 bases stayed unmatched. In DNA form, the CDR3 reads TGTGCCATCAGCCGACAGGGGGGTTCCTACGAGCAGTACTTC. Protein: CAISRQGGSYEQYF.

This chain connects TRBV10-3 to TRBJ2-1, with 8 bases that match TRBD1. This CDR3 comprises 13 residues. The ends lost 6 bases at V and 6 bases at J; junction bases unmatched: 4. Per germline, CDR1 ENHRY and CDR2 SYGVKD. The CDR3, as DNA: TGTGCCATCAGCGGGACAGGATCCAATGAGCAGTTCTTC. It is translated as CAISGTGSNEQFF.

The chain employs TRBV6-5 and TRBJ2-7; 15 bases agree with TRBD2. Germline lookup yields CDR1 MNHEY and CDR2 SVGAGI. The CDR3 is made up of 14 amino acids. The trim removed 7 bases at V and 7 bases at J, leaving 5 bases unmatched. CDR3 loop: CASTAGLAGGEQYF. DNA for the CDR3: TGTGCCAGCACCGCGGGACTAGCGGGAGGAGAGCAGTACTTC.

V usage is TRBV14 and J usage is TRBJ1-1; no clear D gene. This CDR3 comprises 15 residues. Germline values: CDR1 SGHDN, CDR2 FVKESK. The ends were cut back, 2 bases at V and 5 bases at J, with 15 bases in the middle. CDR3 sequence reads: CASSQIRSGWTEAFF. CDR3 in DNA: TGTGCCAGCAGCCAAATCAGGAGCGGGTGGACTGAAGCTTTCTTT.

This chain connects TRBV7-3 to TRBJ2-5; the D is unclear. V lost 2 bases to trimming and J lost 1 base, with 5 bases between them. Germline values: CDR1 SGHTA, CDR2 FQGTGA. There are 13 residues in the CDR3. The CDR3, as DNA: TGTGCCAGCAGCTTATTCAGCCAAGAGACCCAGTACTTC. Amino acid sequence: CASSLFSQETQYF.

The V call is TRBV10-2, the J call TRBJ1-5; 8 positions agree with TRBD1. CDR3 length equals 16 residues. The V and J ends lost 3 bases and 0 bases, in that order; junction bases with no gene match: 4. CDR1 is WSHSY and CDR2 is SAAADI in the germline V gene. The CDR3 loop is CASSDGTGYSNQPQHF. The CDR3 DNA follows: TGCGCCAGCAGTGACGGGACAGGTTATAGCAATCAGCCCCAGCATTTT.

The rearrangement links TRBV21-1 to TRBJ2-7; TRBD2 reflects the table's D call only, with no check against the DNA. TRBV21-1 is an annotated pseudogene. The CDR3 is 14 amino acids. The CDR3 protein is CASSLLAREEEQYF. The CDR3 region has the DNA TGTGCCAGCAGCCTTCTAGCCAGAGAAGAAGAGCAGTACTTC.

The CDR3: CASSVGPGTSRTSGLTDTQYF. The CDR3 coding sequence is TGTGCCAGCAGCGTAGGTCCCGGGACAAGCAGGACTAGCGGGCTCACAGATACGCAGTATTTT. This chain links TRBV9 with TRBJ2-3; 11 bases are a match to TRBD2. CDR1 and CDR2 (germline): SGDLS, YYNGEE. The ends lost 0 bases at V and 2 bases at J; junction bases unmatched: 17. This CDR3 comprises 21 residues.

The chain employs TRBV7-2 and TRBJ2-5; maybe TRBD1 (5 bases). CDR1 and CDR2 (germline): SGHTA, FQGNSA. CDR3 size: 15 residues. V lost 1 base to trimming and J lost 3 bases, with 12 bases between them. The CDR3 coding sequence is TGTGCCAGCAGCTTAGGGGGCAGGATTGAAGAGACCCAGTACTTC. Residues: CASSLGGRIEETQYF. Looking up the rest from reference TRBV7-2 and TRBJ2-5 gives the full variable domain: GAGVSQSPSNKVTEKGKDVELRCDPISGHTALYWYRQSLGQGLEFLIYFQGNSAPDKSGLPSDRFSAERTGGSVSTLTIQRTQQEDSAVYLCASSLGGRIEETQYFGPGTRLLVL.

The DNA of the CDR3 is TGCAGCGTTGACCCCGGGAACACCGGGGAGCTGTTTTTT. Encoded protein: CSVDPGNTGELFF. The chain employs TRBV29-1 and TRBJ2-2; no reliable D call. V shed 3 bases and J shed 1 base, with 6 bases lying between them. The CDR3 runs to 13 residues. Germline assignment: CDR1 SQVTM and CDR2 ANQGSEA.

This clone occurred many times. The rearrangement joins TRBV7-9 to TRBJ2-1, with a tentative D call TRBD2 (5 bases). V was pared by 6 bases and J by 7 bases, with 13 bases between. Germline V gene data show CDR1 as SEHNR and CDR2 as FQNEAQ (reference sequence). This CDR3 region has 13 residues. This CDR3 reads CASRVQTGNEQFF. Here the CDR3 DNA reads TGTGCCAGCAGAGTACAGACGGGAAATGAGCAGTTCTTC.

J is TRBJ2-1 and V is TRBV7-5; no DNA check was done on the table's D call, TRBD2. TRBV7-5 corresponds to a pseudogene. The CDR3 is made up of 19 amino acids. In DNA, the CDR3 is TGTGTCAGAAGCCCAATTTGTATGGTGGAGACTGCCGGGTACAATGAGCAGTTCTTC. Translating gives CVRSPICMVETAGYNEQFF.

The J gene is TRBJ2-7, the V gene TRBV6-6; 15 bases map to TRBD2. Trimming at V came to 5 bases and at J to 3 bases, leaving 11 bases not matched to a gene. This CDR3 comprises 18 residues. Germline assignment: CDR1 MNHNY and CDR2 SVGAGI (reference sequence). CDR3 amino acids: CASSPGTSGRFGSYEQYF. In DNA form, the CDR3 reads TGTGCCAGCAGTCCAGGGACTAGCGGGAGGTTTGGAAGCTACGAGCAGTACTTC.

In DNA, the CDR3 is TGTGCCAGTAGTCTGGGGCGGGAGACCCAGTACTTC. Translation: CASSLGRETQYF. The J gene is TRBJ2-5, the V gene TRBV19; a possible D gene is TRBD1 (5 bases). Trimming took 5 bases from V and 5 from J, leaving 9 bases between them. This CDR3 has 12 residues. The germline gives CDR1 LNHDA, CDR2 SQIVND (reference sequence).

The chain combines TRBV3-1 (or the pseudogene TRBV3-2) with TRBJ2-3; 11 positions match TRBD2. J gave up 5 bases and V 3 bases, and 10 bases lay outside the gene matches. The length of the CDR3 is 17 residues. The germline CDR1 and CDR2 sequences are LGHDT and YNNKEL (reference sequence). The CDR3 sequence: CASSQGLAVGGEDTQYF. For the CDR3, the DNA is TGTGCCAGCAGCCAGGGACTAGCGGTGGGGGGTGAAGATACGCAGTATTTT.

The chain is built from TRBV20-1 and TRBJ1-2, with 9 bases that match TRBD1. Germline-derived CDR1 and CDR2 are DFQATT and SNEGSKA (reference sequence). The CDR3 is 13 amino acids. V trimming: 3 bases; J trimming: 6 bases; junction bases outside the gene matches: 5. The CDR3: CSASLDRGDGYTF. CDR3 bases: TGCAGTGCTAGTCTGGACAGGGGCGATGGCTACACCTTC.

The chain couples TRBV18 to TRBJ2-7, with TRBD2 as a possible D gene (5 bases). The CDR3 covers 17 residues. Deletions cut 5 bases from V and 6 bases from J, with 26 bases between. Looked up from germline, CDR1 is KGHSH and CDR2 is LQKENI. The CDR3 loop reads CASSSVTSGPGGGEQYF. CDR3 bases: TGTGCCAGCTCAAGTGTAACATCTGGCCCCGGAGGTGGCGAGCAGTACTTC.

This chain links TRBV9 with TRBJ1-1; D gene uncertain. Trimming cost V 3 bases and J 7 bases, with 19 bases left between them. The germline V gene encodes CDR1 SGDLS and CDR2 YYNGEE. The CDR3 length is 15 residues. CDR3 sequence (DNA): TGTGCCAGCAGCGAATCCCCCACGAGTTCTCATGAAGCTTTCTTT. It translates to CASSESPTSSHEAFF.

The CDR3 region is CASSQANRMNTEAFF. CDR3 DNA sequence: TGCGCCAGCAGCCAAGCGAACAGGATGAACACTGAAGCTTTCTTT. V and J are TRBV4-3 and TRBJ1-1, with TRBD1 as a possible D gene (5 bases). The CDR3 length is 15 residues. V dropped 1 base and J dropped 0 bases, with 9 bases sitting between them. The germline CDR1 and CDR2 sequences are LGHNA and YSLEER.

The chain's CDR3 is CASSLTGGGWTEAFF. The DNA of the CDR3 is TGTGCCAGCAGCTTGACAGGGGGCGGATGGACTGAAGCTTTCTTT. V usage is TRBV5-4 and J usage is TRBJ1-1, with 9 bases matching TRBD1. Germline V gives CDR1 SGHNT, CDR2 YYREEE (reference sequence). The V and J ends lost 1 base and 5 bases, in that order; junction bases with no gene match: 6. The CDR3 consists of 15 residues.

The V call is TRBV14, the J call TRBJ1-6, with 8 bases aligning to TRBD1. The length of the CDR3 is 16 residues. V was pared by 2 bases and J by 10 bases, with 10 bases of the junction left unmatched. Germline V lookup: CDR1 SGHDN, CDR2 FVKESK. This CDR3 reads CASSQIADRAVSPLHF. As DNA, the CDR3 is TGTGCCAGCAGCCAAATCGCGGACAGGGCGGTCTCACCCCTCCACTTT.

The chain has TRBV5-1 and TRBJ2-3; a possible D gene is TRBD1 (6 bases). Looked up from germline, CDR1 is SGHRS and CDR2 is YFSETQ. V dropped 3 bases and J dropped 2 bases, with 13 bases sitting between them. The CDR3 loop spans 15 amino acids. In DNA, the CDR3 is TGCGCCAGCAGCTCCCTGACAGGACCCACAGATACGCAGTATTTT. It yields the protein CASSSLTGPTDTQYF. The whole variable domain, remainder taken from reference TRBV5-1 and TRBJ2-3, is KAGVTQTPRYLIKTRGQQVTLSCSPISGHRSVSWYQQTPGQGLQFLFEYFSETQRNKGNFPGRFSGRQFSNSRSEMNVSTLELGDSALYLCASSSLTGPTDTQYFGPGTRLTVL.

V and J are TRBV29-1 and TRBJ1-1, with 11 nucleotides matching TRBD1. Trimming at V came to 6 bases and at J to 1 base, leaving 7 bases not matched to a gene. Germline assignment: CDR1 SQVTM and CDR2 ANQGSEA. This CDR3 is built from 15 residues. This CDR3 reads CSVSRTGGENTEAFF. CDR3 DNA sequence: TGCAGCGTCTCGCGGACAGGGGGCGAGAACACTGAAGCTTTCTTT.

The rearrangement joins TRBV29-1 to TRBJ2-7, with 7 bases lining up with TRBD1. CDR1 SQVTM and CDR2 ANQGSEA come from the germline V gene. Losses at the gene ends were 1 base for V and 2 bases for J; bases not matched to a gene: 11. The CDR3 sequence is 16 residues long. In nucleotides, the CDR3 is TGCAGCGTTGAAGGGGGGCCCGGGACAGAGACCTACGAGCAGTACTTC. Amino acids: CSVEGGPGTETYEQYF.